This is a list of T cell receptor beta chains from one sample in a study of blood T cell repertoires in COVID-19. Clones were sequenced by immunoSEQ multiplex PCR, and TCRdb holds only the in-frame ones, with some missing. The repertoire consists of approximately 200,000 clones, with 85% occurring once and the leading ten covering around 19%. Sequenced input: PBMCs or T cells enriched from blood (not recorded which). Receptors were obtained from a man in his forties who had recovered from COVID-19. Both conserved end residues are part of each CDR3. Fields, in order: CDR3 length, J gene, V gene, D gene, CDR3 DNA, CDR3 protein. A D gene is named only where the DNA matches it firmly.

cdr3_length: 15
j_call: TRBJ2-6
v_call: TRBV4-1
d_call: -
cdr3_nt: TGCGCCAGCAGCCAAAGAGGGAATGGGGCCAACGTCCTGACTTTC
cdr3_aa: CASSQRGNGANVLTF

cdr3_length: 14
j_call: TRBJ2-1
v_call: TRBV19
d_call: -
cdr3_nt: TGTGCCAGTAGTATAGCAGGGGAATACAATGAGCAGTTCTTC
cdr3_aa: CASSIAGEYNEQFF

cdr3_length: 17
j_call: TRBJ1-1
v_call: TRBV5-4
d_call: -
cdr3_nt: TGTGCCAGCAGCTTCCCCCACGCTTCCGTGCAGGGAGGTGAAGCTTTCTTT
cdr3_aa: CASSFPHASVQGGEAFF

cdr3_length: 15
j_call: TRBJ1-2
v_call: TRBV24-1
d_call: -
cdr3_nt: TGTGCCACCAGTGATTTGTTCAGGGGTGGGGGTGGCTACACCTTC
cdr3_aa: CATSDLFRGGGGYTF

cdr3_length: 13
j_call: TRBJ1-1
v_call: TRBV19
d_call: -
cdr3_nt: TGTGCCAGTAATATCGGGGTACGCACTGAAGCTTTCTTT
cdr3_aa: CASNIGVRTEAFF

cdr3_length: 14
j_call: TRBJ2-3
v_call: TRBV3-1/TRBV3-2
d_call: -
cdr3_nt: TGTGCCAGCAGCCAAGGCGCTTCAACAGATACGCAGTATTTT
cdr3_aa: CASSQGASTDTQYF

cdr3_length: 15
j_call: TRBJ2-3
v_call: TRBV1
d_call: -
cdr3_nt: TGCACCAGCAGCCAGGGACTAGCGGCCACAGATACGCAGTATTTT
cdr3_aa: CTSSQGLAATDTQYF

cdr3_length: 12
j_call: TRBJ2-7
v_call: TRBV10-3
d_call: -
cdr3_nt: TGTGCCATCAGTAGCGTAGAGGACGAGCAGTACTTC
cdr3_aa: CAISSVEDEQYF

cdr3_length: 13
j_call: TRBJ1-4
v_call: TRBV5-4
d_call: -
cdr3_nt: TGTGCCAGCAGCTTGGGCCGGAATGAAAAACTGTTTTTT
cdr3_aa: CASSLGRNEKLFF

cdr3_length: 15
j_call: TRBJ2-7
v_call: TRBV5-4
d_call: TRBD1
cdr3_nt: TGTGCCAGCAGCTCAAGGGACAGGGGGCGGTACGAGCAGTACTTC
cdr3_aa: CASSSRDRGRYEQYF

cdr3_length: 12
j_call: TRBJ2-7
v_call: TRBV12-3/TRBV12-4
d_call: -
cdr3_nt: TGTGCCAGCAGCCTATACCCCATTGAGCAGTACTTC
cdr3_aa: CASSLYPIEQYF

cdr3_length: 19
j_call: TRBJ2-2
v_call: TRBV5-6
d_call: TRBD2
cdr3_nt: TGTGCCAGCAGCTTGGGGGCACGGACTAGCGGGAGCAACACCGGGGAGCTGTTTTTT
cdr3_aa: CASSLGARTSGSNTGELFF

cdr3_length: 15
j_call: TRBJ1-5
v_call: TRBV27
d_call: -
cdr3_nt: TGTGCCAGCAGTCCCAAGACAGGAAGTCTCAACTTACAGCATTTT
cdr3_aa: CASSPKTGSLNLQHF

cdr3_length: 15
j_call: TRBJ1-6
v_call: TRBV13
d_call: TRBD1
cdr3_nt: TGTGCCAGCACCAGAGGACAGGGGGTTAATTCACCCCTCCACTTT
cdr3_aa: CASTRGQGVNSPLHF

cdr3_length: 15
j_call: TRBJ2-7
v_call: TRBV27
d_call: TRBD1
cdr3_nt: TGTGCCAGCGGGGACAGGCGCCCTCTTATCTACGAGCAGTACTTC
cdr3_aa: CASGDRRPLIYEQYF

cdr3_length: 16
j_call: TRBJ2-7
v_call: TRBV4-1
d_call: -
cdr3_nt: TGCGCCAGCAGCCAGAGGCCCGGGACTGATTCCTACGAGCAGTACTTC
cdr3_aa: CASSQRPGTDSYEQYF

cdr3_length: 15
j_call: TRBJ2-5
v_call: TRBV29-1
d_call: TRBD2
cdr3_nt: TGCAGCGTTGAACGAACACTAGCGGCCCAAGAGACCCAGTACTTC
cdr3_aa: CSVERTLAAQETQYF